This record covers a single T cell receptor beta chain. What it binds is not known. These data belong to a study of radiotherapy plus CTLA-4 blockade in lung cancer. Turning to the study itself: Disease control was present in roughly 29% of patients, and objective responses in around 18%. Overall study findings and caveats: Among blood TCR repertoires after radiotherapy plus ipilimumab, tumor-derived clones expanded. Early blood T cell clone dynamics reportedly forecast response best, with interferon-beta.

Focal radiation with ipilimumab CTLA-4 blockade was given to patients with chemo-refractory metastatic non-small-cell lung cancer. J was trimmed by 3 bases and V by 2 bases; bases with no gene match: 4. The CDR3 runs 14 residues. CDR1 is SGHDT, CDR2 YYEEEE, per germline. Sequencing used immunoSEQ multiplex PCR; TCRdb keeps in-frame clones, though not all of them. The sample contains 25,000 to 35,000 clones, less than 75% of which appear only once. The specimen comprised peripheral blood, sampled from a patient treated with radiotherapy plus ipilimumab. The sequence came from a human donor with non-small cell lung cancer whose response to radiotherapy plus ipilimumab could not be evaluated. The V call is TRBV5-6, the J call TRBJ2-7; 8 positions match TRBD1. Written as DNA, the CDR3 is TGTGCCAGCAGCTTTTCCGACAGGGGCTACGAGCAGTACTTC. It encodes CASSFSDRGYEQYF.